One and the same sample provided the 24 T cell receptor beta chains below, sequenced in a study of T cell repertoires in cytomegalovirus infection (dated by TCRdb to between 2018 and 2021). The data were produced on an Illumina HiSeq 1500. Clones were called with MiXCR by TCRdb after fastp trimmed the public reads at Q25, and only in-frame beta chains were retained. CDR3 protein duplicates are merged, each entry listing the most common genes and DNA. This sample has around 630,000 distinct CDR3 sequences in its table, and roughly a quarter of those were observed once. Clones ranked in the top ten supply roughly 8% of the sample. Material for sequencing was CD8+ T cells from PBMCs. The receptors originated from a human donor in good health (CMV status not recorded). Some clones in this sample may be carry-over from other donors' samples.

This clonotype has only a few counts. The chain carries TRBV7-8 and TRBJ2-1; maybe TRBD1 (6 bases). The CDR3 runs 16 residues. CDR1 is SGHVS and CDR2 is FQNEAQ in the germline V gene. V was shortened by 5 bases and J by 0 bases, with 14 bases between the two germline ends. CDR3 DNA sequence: TGTGCCAGCAGCCTCTACAGGGACCTCTCCTACAATGAGCAGTTCTTC. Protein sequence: CASSLYRDLSYNEQFF.

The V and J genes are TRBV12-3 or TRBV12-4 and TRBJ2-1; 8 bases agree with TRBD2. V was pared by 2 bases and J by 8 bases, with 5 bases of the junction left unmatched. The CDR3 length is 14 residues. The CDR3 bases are TGTGCCAGCAGTTTACGGGGGGGCGTGGATGAGCAGTTCTTC. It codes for CASSLRGGVDEQFF.

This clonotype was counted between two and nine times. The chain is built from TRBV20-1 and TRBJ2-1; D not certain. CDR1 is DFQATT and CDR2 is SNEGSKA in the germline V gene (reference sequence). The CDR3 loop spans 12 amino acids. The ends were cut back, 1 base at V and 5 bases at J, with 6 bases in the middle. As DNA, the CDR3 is TGCAGTGCTAGAGTTTGGGACAATGAGCAGTTCTTC. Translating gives CSARVWDNEQFF.

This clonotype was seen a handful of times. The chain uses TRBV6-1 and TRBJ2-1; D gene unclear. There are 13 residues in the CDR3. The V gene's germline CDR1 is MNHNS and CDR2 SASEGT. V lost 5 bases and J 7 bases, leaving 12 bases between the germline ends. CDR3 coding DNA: TGTGCCAGCAGTTGGACGGTCGGAAATGAGCAGTTCTTC. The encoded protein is CASSWTVGNEQFF.

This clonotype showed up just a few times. The CDR3 DNA follows: TGTGCCAGCAGCTCCAGGGACCGTCCCATCGAGCAGTACGTC. This encodes CASSSRDRPIEQYV. V usage is TRBV7-9 and J usage is TRBJ2-7, with D perhaps matching TRBD1 or TRBD2 (5 bases each). This CDR3 has 14 residues. Trimming took off 4 bases at V and 6 bases at J, with 16 bases between the two ends. Per germline, CDR1 SEHNR and CDR2 FQNEAQ (reference sequence).

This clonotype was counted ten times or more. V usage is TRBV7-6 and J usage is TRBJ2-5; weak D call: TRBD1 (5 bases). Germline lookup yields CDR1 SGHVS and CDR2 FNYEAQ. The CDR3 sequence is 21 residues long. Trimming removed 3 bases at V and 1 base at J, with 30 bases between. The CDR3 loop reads CASSFKPPGPLLTEPQETQYF. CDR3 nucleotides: TGTGCCAGCAGCTTTAAGCCGCCCGGGCCACTCCTGACAGAGCCCCAAGAGACCCAGTACTTC.

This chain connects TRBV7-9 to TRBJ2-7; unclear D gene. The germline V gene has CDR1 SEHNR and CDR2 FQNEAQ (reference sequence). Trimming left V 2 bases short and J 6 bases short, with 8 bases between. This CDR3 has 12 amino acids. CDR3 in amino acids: CASSLNDFEQYV. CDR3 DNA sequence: TGTGCCAGCAGCTTAAATGACTTCGAGCAGTACGTC.

Written as DNA, the CDR3 is TGTGCCAGCAGTCCATTAGGTAACACGGCCCTCACAGATACGCAGTATTTT. As protein: CASSPLGNTALTDTQYF. This rearrangement joins TRBV27 to TRBJ2-3; D unclear. With 5 bases removed from V and 2 bases from J, the gap between germline ends came to 20 bases. This CDR3 region has 17 residues. Germline-derived CDR1 and CDR2 are MNHEY and SMNVEV (reference sequence).

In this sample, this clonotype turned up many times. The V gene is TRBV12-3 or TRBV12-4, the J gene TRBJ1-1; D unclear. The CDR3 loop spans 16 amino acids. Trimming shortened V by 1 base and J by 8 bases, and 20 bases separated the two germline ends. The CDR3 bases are TGTGCCAGCAGTTTAGATGGGCGCGGATCCCAGGCCGAAGCTTTCTTT. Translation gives CASSLDGRGSQAEAFF.

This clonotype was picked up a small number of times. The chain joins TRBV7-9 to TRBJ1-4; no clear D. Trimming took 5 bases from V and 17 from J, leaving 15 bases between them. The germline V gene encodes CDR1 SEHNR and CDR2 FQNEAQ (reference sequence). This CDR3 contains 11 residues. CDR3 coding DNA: TGTGCCAGCAGCGAGGCCGGGTTAATATTTTTT. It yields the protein CASSEAGLIFF.

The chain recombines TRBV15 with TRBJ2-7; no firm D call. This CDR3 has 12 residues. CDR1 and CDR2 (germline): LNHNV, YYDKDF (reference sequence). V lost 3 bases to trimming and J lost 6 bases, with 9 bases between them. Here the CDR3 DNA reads TGTGCCACCAGCAGGGACCTAATCGAGCAGTACTTC. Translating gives CATSRDLIEQYF.

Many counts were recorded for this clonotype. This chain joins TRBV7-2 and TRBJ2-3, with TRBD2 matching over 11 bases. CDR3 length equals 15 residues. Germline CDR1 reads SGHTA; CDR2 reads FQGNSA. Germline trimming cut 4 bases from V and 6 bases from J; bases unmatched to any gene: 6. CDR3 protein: CASSSIAGGRDTQYF. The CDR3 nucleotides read TGTGCCAGCAGCTCCATAGCGGGGGGGCGGGATACGCAGTATTTT.

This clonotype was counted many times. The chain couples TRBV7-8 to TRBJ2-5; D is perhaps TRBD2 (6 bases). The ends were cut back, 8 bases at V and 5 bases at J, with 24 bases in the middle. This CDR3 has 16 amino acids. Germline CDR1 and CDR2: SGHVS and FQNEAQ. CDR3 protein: CASRAGTGRDAETQYF. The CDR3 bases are TGTGCCAGCCGGGCGGGGACCGGCCGGGATGCGGAGACCCAGTACTTC.

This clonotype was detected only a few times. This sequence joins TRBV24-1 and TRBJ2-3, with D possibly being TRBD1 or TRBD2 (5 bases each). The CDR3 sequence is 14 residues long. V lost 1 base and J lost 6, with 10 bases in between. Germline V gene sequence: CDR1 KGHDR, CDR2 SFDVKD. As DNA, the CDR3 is TGTGCCACCAGTGATTTAGAAGGGGAGGATACGCAGTATTTT. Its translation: CATSDLEGEDTQYF.

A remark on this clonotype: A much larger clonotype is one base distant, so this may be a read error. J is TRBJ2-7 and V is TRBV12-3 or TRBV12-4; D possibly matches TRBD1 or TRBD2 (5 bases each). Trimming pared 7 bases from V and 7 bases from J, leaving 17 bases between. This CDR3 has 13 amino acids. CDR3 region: CASTERGRGEQYF. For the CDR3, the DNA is TGTGCCAGCACCGAAAGGGGACGAGGAGAGCAGTACTTC.

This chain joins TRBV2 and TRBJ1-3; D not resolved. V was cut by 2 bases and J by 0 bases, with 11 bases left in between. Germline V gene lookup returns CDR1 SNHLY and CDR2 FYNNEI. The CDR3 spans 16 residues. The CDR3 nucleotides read TGTGCCAGCAGTGAATACGACTCCCGCTCTGGAAACACCATATATTTT. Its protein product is CASSEYDSRSGNTIYF.

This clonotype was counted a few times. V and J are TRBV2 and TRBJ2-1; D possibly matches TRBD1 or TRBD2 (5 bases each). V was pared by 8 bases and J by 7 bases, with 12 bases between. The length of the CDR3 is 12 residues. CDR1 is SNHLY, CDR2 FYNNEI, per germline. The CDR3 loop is CASQGGRNEQFF. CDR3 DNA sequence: TGTGCCAGCCAGGGCGGGCGGAATGAGCAGTTCTTC.

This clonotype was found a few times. CDR3: CASSLAPEPYEQYV. The CDR3 coding sequence is TGTGCCAGCAGCTTAGCACCAGAACCCTACGAGCAGTACGTC. V and J are TRBV7-9 and TRBJ2-7, with unresolved D. The CDR3 runs 14 residues. Trimming removed 0 bases at V and 2 bases at J, with 8 bases between. Germline assignment: CDR1 SEHNR and CDR2 FQNEAQ (reference sequence).

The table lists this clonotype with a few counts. The CDR3: CASTPRGTGGRADTQYF. CDR3 nucleotide sequence: TGTGCCAGCACACCCCGGGGCACGGGGGGGCGAGCAGATACGCAGTATTTT. The J gene is TRBJ2-3, the V gene TRBV12-3 or TRBV12-4, with 8 bases that match TRBD2. The CDR3 length is 17 residues. The V segment lost 7 bases and the J segment 4 bases; nucleotides outside the gene matches: 16.

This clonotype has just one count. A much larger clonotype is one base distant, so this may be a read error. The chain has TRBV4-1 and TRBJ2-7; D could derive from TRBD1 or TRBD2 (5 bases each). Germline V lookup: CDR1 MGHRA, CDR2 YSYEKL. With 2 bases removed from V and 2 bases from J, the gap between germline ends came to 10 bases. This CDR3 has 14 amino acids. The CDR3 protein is CASSQRDGAYEQYV. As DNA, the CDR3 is TGCGCCAGCAGCCAAAGGGACGGAGCCTACGAGCAGTACGTC.

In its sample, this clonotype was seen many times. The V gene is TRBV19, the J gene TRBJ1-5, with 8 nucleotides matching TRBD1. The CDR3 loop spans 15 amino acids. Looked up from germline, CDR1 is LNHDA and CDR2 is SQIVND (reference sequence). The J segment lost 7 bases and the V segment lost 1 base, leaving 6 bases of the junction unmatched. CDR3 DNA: TGTGCCAGTAGTATAGTGGACAGGGTAAAACAGCCCCAGCATTTT. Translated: CASSIVDRVKQPQHF. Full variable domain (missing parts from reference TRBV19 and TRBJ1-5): DGGITQSPKYLFRKEGQNVTLSCEQNLNHDAMYWYRQDPGQGLRLIYYSQIVNDFQKGDIAEGYSVSREKKESFPLTVTSAQKNPTAFYLCASSIVDRVKQPQHFGDGTRLSIL.

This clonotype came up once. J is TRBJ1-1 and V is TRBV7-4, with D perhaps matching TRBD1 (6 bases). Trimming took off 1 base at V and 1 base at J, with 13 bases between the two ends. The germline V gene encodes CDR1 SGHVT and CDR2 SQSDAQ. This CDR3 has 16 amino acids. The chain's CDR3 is CASSLDWTDTNTEAFF. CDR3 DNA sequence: TGTGCCAGCAGCTTAGATTGGACAGACACGAACACTGAAGCTTTCTTT.

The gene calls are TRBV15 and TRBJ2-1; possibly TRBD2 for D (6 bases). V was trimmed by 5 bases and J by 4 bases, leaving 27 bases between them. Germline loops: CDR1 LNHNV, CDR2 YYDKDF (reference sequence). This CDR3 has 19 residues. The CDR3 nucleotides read TGTGCCACCAGCGGGGGACGGGGAGCTGTAGCGGACCCGTACAATGAGCAGTTCTTC. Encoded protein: CATSGGRGAVADPYNEQFF.

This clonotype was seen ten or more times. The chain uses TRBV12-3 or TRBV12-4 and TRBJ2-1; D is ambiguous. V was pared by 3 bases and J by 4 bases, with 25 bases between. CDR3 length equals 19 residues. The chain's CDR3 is CASSLVPESTDGTYNEQFF. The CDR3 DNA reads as TGTGCCAGCAGTTTGGTTCCGGAATCAACGGACGGTACTTACAATGAGCAGTTCTTC.